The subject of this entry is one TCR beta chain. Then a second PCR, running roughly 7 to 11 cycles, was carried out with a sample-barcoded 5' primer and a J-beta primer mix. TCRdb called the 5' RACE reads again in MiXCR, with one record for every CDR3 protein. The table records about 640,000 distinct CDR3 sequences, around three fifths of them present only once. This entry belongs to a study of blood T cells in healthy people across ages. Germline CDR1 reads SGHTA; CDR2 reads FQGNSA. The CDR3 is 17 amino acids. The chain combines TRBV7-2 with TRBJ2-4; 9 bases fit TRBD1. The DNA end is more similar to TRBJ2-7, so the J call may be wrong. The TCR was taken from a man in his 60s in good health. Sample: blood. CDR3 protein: CASSPGQGPRIAYEQYF. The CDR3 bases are TGTGCCAGCAGCCCCGGACAGGGGCCCCGGATAGCCTACGAGCAGTACTTC.